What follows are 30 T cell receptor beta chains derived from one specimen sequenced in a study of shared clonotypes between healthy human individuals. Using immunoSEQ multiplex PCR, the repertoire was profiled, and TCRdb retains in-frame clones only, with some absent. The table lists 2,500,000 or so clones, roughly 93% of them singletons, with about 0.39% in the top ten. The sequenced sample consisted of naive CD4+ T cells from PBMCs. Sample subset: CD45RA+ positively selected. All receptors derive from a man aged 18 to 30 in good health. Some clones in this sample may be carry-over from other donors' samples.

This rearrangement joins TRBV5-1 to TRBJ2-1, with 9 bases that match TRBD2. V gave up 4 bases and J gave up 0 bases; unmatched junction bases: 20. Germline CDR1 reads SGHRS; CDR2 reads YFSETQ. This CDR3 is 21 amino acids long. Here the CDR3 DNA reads TGCGCCAGCAGCGGTATTGTGACGGCGGGAGGGCCTGGGTTCTCCTACAATGAGCAGTTCTTC. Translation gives CASSGIVTAGGPGFSYNEQFF.

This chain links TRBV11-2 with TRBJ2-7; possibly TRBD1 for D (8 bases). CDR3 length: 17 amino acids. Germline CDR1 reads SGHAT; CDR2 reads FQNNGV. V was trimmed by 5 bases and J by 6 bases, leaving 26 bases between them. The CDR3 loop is CASSPGGGSVVLGEQYF. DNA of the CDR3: TGTGCCAGCAGCCCAGGGGGCGGGAGTGTTGTATTGGGCGAGCAGTACTTC.

The CDR3 nucleotides are TGTGCCCTAAGAGGACAGGGTCTGCCTAACTATGGCTACACCTTC. Translation gives CALRGQGLPNYGYTF. The chain links TRBV6-1 to TRBJ1-2; 8 bases fit TRBD1. The junction had 11 bases not matched to a gene; V was cut back by 11 bases and J by 0 bases. The CDR3 is 15 amino acids. Looked up from germline, CDR1 is MNHNS and CDR2 is SASEGT.

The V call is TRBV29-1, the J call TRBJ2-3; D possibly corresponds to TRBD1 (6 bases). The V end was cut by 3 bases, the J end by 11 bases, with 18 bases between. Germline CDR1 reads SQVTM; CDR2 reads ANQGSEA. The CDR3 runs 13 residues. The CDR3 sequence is CSVELYSGAQQYF. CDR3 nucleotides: TGCAGCGTTGAGCTTTATTCAGGGGCCCAGCAGTATTTT.

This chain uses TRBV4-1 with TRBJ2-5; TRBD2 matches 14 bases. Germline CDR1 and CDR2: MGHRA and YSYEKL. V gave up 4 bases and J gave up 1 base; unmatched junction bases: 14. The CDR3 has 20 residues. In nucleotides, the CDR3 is TGCGCCAGCAGCCTTTCGGGACTAGCGGGAGAATTTAGCGTCCAAGAGACCCAGTACTTC. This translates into CASSLSGLAGEFSVQETQYF.

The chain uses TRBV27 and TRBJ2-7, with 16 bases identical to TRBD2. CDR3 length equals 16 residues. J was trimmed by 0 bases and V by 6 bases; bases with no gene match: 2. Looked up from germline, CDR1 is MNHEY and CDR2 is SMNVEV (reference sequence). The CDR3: CASRGLAGGSSYEQYF. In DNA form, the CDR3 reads TGTGCCAGCAGGGGACTAGCGGGAGGGAGCTCCTACGAGCAGTACTTC.

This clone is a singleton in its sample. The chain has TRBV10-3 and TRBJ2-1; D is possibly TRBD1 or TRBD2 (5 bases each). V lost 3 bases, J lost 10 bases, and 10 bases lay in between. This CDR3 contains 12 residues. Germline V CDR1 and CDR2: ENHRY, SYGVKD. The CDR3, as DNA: TGTGCCATCAGTGAACGGGGCGGGGAGCAGTTCTTC. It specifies CAISERGGEQFF.

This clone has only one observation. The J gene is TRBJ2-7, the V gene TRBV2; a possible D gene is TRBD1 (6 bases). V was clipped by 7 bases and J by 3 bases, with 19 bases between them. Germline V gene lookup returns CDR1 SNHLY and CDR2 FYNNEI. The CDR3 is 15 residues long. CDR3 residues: CASTRMVRGNYEQYF. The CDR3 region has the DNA TGTGCCAGCACTCGAATGGTCAGGGGTAACTACGAGCAGTACTTC.

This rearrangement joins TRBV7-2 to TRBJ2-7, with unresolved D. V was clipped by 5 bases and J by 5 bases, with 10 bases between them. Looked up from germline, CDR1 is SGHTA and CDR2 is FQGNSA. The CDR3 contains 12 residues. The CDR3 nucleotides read TGTGCCAGCAGCCTCCCGGTCGACGAGCAGTACTTC. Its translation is CASSLPVDEQYF.

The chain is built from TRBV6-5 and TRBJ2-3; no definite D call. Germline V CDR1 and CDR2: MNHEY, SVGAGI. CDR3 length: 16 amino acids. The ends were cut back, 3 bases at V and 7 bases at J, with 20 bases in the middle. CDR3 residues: CASSYGRKPGLNTQYF. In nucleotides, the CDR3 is TGTGCCAGCAGTTATGGGCGTAAACCGGGCCTCAATACGCAGTATTTT.

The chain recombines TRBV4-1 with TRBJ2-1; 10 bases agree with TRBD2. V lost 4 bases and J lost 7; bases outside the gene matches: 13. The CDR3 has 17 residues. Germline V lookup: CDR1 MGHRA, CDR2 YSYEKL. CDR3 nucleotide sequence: TGCGCCAGCAGCCGAAGCCAACTAGCGGGATGGAGGAATGAGCAGTTCTTC. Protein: CASSRSQLAGWRNEQFF.

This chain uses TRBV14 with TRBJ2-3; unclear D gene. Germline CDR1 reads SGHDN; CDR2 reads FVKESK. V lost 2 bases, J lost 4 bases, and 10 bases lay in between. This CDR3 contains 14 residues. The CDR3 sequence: CASSQYLGSDTQYF. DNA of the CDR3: TGTGCCAGCAGCCAATACCTGGGGTCAGATACGCAGTATTTT. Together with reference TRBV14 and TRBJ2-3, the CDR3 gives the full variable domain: EAGVTQFPSHSVIEKGQTVTLRCDPISGHDNLYWYRRVMGKEIKFLLHFVKESKQDESGMPNNRFLAERTGGTYSTLKVQPAELEDSGVYFCASSQYLGSDTQYFGPGTRLTVL.

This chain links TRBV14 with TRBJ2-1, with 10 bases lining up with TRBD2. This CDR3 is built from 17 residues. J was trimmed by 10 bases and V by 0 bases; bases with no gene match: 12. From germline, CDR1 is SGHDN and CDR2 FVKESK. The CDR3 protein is CASSQEIGLAGVNEQFF. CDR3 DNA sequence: TGTGCCAGCAGCCAAGAAATCGGGCTAGCGGGAGTAAACGAGCAGTTCTTC.

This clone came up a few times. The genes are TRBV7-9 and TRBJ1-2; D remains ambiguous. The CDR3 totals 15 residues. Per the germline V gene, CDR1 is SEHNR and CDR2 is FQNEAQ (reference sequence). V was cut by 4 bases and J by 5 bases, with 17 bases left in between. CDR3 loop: CASSSGLGAGYGYTF. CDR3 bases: TGTGCCAGCAGCTCGGGCTTGGGCGCCGGGTATGGCTACACCTTC.

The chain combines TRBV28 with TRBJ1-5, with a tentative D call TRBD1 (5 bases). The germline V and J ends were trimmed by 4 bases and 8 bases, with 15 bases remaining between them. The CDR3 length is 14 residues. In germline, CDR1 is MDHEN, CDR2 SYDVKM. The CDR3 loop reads CASSYSGNLEPQHF. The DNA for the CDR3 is TGTGCCAGCAGTTATTCAGGGAATTTAGAGCCCCAGCATTTT.

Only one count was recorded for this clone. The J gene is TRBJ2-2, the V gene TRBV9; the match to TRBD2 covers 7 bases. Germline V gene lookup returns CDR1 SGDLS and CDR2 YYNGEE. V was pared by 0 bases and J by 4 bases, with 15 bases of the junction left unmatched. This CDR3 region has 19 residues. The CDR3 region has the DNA TGTGCCAGCAGCGTAGGAACTAGCGCCTTTCGGAAGGGCACCGGGGAGCTGTTTTTT. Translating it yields CASSVGTSAFRKGTGELFF.

Written as DNA, the CDR3 is TGTGCCAGCAGTTACTCGGTTTGGGGGACCTATGGCTACACCTTC. Encoded protein: CASSYSVWGTYGYTF. The V call is TRBV6-5, the J call TRBJ1-2; D is possibly TRBD1 (5 bases). Trimming stripped 0 bases from V and 4 bases from J, with 12 bases between. Germline V gives CDR1 MNHEY, CDR2 SVGAGI. The CDR3 runs to 15 residues.

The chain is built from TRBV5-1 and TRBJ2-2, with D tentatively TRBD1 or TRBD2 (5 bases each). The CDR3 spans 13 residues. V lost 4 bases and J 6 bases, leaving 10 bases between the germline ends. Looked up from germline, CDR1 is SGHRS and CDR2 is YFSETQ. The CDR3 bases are TGCGCCAGCAGCCAGGGACCACCCGGGGAGCTGTTTTTT. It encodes CASSQGPPGELFF. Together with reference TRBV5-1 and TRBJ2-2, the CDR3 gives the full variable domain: KAGVTQTPRYLIKTRGQQVTLSCSPISGHRSVSWYQQTPGQGLQFLFEYFSETQRNKGNFPGRFSGRQFSNSRSEMNVSTLELGDSALYLCASSQGPPGELFFGEGSRLTVL.

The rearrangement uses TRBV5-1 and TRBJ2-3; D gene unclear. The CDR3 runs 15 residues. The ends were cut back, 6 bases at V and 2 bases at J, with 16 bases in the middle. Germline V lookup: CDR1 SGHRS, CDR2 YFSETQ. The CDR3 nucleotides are TGCGCCAGCAACTACCGTTCAAGTTACACAGATACGCAGTATTTT. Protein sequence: CASNYRSSYTDTQYF.

The CDR3 spells CASSPRRRDGNTEAFF. CDR3 bases: TGTGCCAGCAGCCCGCGACGTAGGGACGGGAACACTGAAGCTTTCTTT. V and J are TRBV7-3 and TRBJ1-1; maybe TRBD1 (5 bases). Germline loops: CDR1 SGHTA, CDR2 FQGTGA. There are 16 residues in the CDR3. Trimming removed 5 bases from V and 1 base from J, with 17 bases in between.

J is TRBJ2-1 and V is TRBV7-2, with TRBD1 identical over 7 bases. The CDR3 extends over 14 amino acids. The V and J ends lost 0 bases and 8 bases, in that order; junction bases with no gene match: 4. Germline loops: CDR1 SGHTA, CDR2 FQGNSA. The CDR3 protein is CASSLAGGRDEQFF. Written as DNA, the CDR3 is TGTGCCAGCAGCTTAGCAGGGGGCCGGGATGAGCAGTTCTTC.

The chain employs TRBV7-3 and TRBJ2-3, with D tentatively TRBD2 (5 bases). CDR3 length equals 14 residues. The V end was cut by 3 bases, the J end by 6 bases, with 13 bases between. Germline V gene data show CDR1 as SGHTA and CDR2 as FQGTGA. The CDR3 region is CASSFEGYMDTQYF. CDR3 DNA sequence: TGTGCCAGCAGCTTCGAGGGCTATATGGATACGCAGTATTTT.

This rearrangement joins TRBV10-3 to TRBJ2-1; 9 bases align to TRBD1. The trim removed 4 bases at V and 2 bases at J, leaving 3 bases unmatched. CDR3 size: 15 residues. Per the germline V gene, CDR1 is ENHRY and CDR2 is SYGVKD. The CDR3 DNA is TGTGCCATCAGTGTCAGACAGGGGGCCTACAATGAGCAGTTCTTC. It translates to CAISVRQGAYNEQFF.

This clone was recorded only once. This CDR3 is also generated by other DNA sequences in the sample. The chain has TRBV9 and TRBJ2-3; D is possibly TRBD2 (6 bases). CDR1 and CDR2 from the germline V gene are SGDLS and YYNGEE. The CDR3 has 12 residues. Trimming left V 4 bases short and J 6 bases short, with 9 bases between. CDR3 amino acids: CASSPLADTQYF. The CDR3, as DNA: TGTGCCAGCAGCCCCCTAGCGGATACGCAGTATTTT.

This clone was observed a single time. CDR3 coding DNA: TGTGCCACCTCAAATTTACCCCAGCATTTT. This encodes CATSNLPQHF. The rearrangement links TRBV28 to TRBJ1-5, with D uncertain. Germline-derived CDR1 and CDR2 are MDHEN and SYDVKM. Trimming shortened V by 10 bases and J by 10 bases, and 11 bases separated the two germline ends. CDR3 length: 10 amino acids.

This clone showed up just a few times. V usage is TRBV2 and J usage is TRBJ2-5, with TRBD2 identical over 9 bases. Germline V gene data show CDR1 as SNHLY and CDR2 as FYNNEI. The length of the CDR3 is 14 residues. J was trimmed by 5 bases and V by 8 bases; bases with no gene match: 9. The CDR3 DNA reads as TGTGCCAGCTGGGGTAGCGGGAGTCGGGAGACCCAGTACTTC. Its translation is CASWGSGSRETQYF. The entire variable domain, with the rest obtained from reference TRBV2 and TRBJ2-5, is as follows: EPEVTQTPSHQVTQMGQEVILRCVPISNHLYFYWYRQILGQKVEFLVSFYNNEISEKSEIFDDQFSVERPDGSNFTLKIRSTKLEDSAMYFCASWGSGSRETQYFGPGTRLLVL.

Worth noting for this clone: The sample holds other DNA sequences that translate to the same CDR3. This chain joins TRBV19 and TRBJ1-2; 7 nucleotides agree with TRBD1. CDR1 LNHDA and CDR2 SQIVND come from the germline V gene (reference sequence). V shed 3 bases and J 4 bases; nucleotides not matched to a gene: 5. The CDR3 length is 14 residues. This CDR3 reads CASSIRDSLYGYTF. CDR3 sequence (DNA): TGTGCCAGTAGTATCCGGGACAGTCTCTATGGCTACACCTTC.

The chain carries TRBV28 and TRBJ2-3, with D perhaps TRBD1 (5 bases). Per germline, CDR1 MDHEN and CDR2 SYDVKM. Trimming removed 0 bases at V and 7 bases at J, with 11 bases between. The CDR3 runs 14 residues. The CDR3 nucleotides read TGTGCCAGCAGTTTATGGCCCGGACAAAATACGCAGTATTTT. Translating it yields CASSLWPGQNTQYF.

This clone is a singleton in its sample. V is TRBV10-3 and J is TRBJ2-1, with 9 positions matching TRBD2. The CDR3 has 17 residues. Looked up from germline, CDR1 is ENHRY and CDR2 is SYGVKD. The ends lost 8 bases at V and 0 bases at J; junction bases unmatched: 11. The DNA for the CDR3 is TGTGCCATCGCTGCCGCGACTAGCGGCAGCTCCTACAATGAGCAGTTCTTC. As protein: CAIAAATSGSSYNEQFF.

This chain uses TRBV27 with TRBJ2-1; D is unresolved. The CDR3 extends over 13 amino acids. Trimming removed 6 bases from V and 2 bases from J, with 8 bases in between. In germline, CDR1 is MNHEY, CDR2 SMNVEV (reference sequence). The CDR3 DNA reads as TGTGCCAGCAGCGCTTACCCCTACAATGAGCAGTTCTTC. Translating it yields CASSAYPYNEQFF.